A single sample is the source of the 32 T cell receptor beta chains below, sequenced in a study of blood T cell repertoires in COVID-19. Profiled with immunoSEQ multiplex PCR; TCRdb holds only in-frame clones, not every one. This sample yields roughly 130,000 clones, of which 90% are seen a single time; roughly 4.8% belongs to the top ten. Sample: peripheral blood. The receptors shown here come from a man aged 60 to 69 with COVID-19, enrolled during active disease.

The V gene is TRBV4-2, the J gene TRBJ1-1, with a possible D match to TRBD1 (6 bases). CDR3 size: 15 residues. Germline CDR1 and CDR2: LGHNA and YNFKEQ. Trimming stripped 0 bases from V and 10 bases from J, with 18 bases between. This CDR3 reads CASSQDPRGALVAFF. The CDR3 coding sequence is TGTGCCAGCAGCCAAGATCCCCGGGGGGCGTTAGTAGCTTTCTTT.

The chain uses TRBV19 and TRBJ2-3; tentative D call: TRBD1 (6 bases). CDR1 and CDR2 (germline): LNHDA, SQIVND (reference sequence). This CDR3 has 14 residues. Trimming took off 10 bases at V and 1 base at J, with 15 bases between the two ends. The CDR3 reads CATTQGMGTDTQYF. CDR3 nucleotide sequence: TGTGCCACGACACAGGGAATGGGCACAGATACGCAGTATTTT.

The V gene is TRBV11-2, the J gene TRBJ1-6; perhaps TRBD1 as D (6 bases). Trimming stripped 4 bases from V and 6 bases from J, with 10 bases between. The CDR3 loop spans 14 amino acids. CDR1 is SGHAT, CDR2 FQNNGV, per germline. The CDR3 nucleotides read TGTGCCAGCAGCTCTGGACAGCTTAATTCACCCCTCCACTTT. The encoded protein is CASSSGQLNSPLHF.

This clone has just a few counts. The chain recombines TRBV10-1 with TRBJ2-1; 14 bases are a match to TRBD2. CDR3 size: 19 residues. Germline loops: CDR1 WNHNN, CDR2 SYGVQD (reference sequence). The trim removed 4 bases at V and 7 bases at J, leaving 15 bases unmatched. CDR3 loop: CASSAGGTSGRGLENEQFF. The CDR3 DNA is TGCGCCAGCAGTGCAGGGGGGACTAGCGGGAGAGGACTCGAGAATGAGCAGTTCTTC.

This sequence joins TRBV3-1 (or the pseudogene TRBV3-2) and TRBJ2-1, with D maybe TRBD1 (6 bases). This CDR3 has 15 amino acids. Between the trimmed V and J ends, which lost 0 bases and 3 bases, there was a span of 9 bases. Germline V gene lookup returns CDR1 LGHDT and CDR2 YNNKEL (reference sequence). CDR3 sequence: CASSQEPGHYNEQFF. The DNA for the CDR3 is TGTGCCAGCAGCCAAGAACCGGGACACTACAATGAGCAGTTCTTC.

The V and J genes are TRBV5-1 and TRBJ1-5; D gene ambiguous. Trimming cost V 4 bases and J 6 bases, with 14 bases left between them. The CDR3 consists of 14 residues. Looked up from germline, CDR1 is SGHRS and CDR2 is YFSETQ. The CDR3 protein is CASSGEGRSQPQHF. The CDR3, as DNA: TGCGCCAGCAGCGGCGAAGGTAGGAGTCAGCCCCAGCATTTT.

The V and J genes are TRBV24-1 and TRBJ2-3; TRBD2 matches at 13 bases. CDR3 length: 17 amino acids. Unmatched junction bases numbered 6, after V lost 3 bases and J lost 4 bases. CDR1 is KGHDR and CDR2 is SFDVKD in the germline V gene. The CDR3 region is CATSDAWTSGSPDTQYF. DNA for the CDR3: TGTGCCACCAGTGATGCCTGGACTAGCGGGAGCCCAGATACGCAGTATTTT.

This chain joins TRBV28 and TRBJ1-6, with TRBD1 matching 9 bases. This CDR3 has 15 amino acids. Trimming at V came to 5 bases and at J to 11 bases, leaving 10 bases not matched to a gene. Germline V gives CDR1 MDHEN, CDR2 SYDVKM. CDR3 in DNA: TGTGCCAGCAGTCCTACGACAGGGGGGGAACCACCCCTCCACTTT. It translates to CASSPTTGGEPPLHF.

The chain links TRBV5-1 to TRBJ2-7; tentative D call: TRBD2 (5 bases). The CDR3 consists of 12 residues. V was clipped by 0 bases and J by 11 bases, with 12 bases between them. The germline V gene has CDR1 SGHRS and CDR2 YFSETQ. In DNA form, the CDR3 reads TGCGCCAGCAGCTTGGCCGAGGGCCATAAGTACTTC. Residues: CASSLAEGHKYF.

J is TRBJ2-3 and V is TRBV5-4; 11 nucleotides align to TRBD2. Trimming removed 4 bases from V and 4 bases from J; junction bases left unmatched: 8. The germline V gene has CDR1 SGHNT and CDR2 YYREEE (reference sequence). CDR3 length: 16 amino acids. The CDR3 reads CASSRELAGGPDTQYF. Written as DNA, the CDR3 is TGTGCCAGCAGCCGGGAGCTAGCGGGAGGTCCAGATACGCAGTATTTT.

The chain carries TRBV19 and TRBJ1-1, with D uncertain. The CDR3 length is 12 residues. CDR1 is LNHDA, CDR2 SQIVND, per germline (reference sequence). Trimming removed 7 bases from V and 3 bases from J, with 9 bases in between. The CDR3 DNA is TGTGCCAGTACCAGGAGGGACACTGAAGCTTTCTTT. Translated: CASTRRDTEAFF.

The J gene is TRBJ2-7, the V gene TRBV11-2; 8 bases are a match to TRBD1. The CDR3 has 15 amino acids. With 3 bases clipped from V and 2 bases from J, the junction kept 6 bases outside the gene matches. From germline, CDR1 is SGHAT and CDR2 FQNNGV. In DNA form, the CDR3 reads TGTGCCAGCAGCTTCGGGACAGGCGCGCCCTACGAGCAGTACTTC. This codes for CASSFGTGAPYEQYF.

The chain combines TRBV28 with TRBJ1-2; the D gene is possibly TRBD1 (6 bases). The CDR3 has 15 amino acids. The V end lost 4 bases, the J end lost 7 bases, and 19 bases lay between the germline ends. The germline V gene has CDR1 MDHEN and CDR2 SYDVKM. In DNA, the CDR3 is TGTGCCAGCAGTTCGTACAGGGTAGGGTGGGGTGGCTACACCTTC. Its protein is CASSSYRVGWGGYTF.

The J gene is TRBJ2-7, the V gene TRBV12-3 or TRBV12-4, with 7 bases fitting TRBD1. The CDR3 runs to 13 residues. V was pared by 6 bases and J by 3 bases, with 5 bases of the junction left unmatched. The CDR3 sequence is CASSRTGNYEQYF. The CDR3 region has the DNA TGTGCCAGCAGCAGGACAGGAAACTACGAGCAGTACTTC.

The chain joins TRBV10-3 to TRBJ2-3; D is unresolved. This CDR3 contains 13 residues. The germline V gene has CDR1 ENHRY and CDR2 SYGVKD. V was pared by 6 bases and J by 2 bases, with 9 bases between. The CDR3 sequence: CAIRTEITDTQYF. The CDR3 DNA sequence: TGTGCCATCAGGACGGAGATCACAGATACGCAGTATTTT.

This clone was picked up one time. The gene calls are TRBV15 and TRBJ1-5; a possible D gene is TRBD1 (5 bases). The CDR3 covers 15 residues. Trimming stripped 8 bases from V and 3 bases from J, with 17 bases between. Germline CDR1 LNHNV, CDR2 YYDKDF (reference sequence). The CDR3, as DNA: TGTGCCACCTCCAGGTCCCCAGGGCCCAATCAGCCCCAGCATTTT. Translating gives CATSRSPGPNQPQHF.

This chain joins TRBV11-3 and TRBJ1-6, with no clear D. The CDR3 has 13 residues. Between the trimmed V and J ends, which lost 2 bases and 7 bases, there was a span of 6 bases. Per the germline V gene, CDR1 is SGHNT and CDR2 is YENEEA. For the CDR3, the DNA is TGTGCCAGCAGCTTAAAGAGGAATTCACCCCTCCACTTT. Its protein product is CASSLKRNSPLHF.

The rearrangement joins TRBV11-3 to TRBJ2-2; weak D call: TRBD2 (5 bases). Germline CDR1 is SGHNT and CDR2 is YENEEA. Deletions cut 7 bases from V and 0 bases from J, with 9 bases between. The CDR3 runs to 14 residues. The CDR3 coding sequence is TGTGCCAGCAATCGGGGTTCGAACACCGGGGAGCTGTTTTTT. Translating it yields CASNRGSNTGELFF.

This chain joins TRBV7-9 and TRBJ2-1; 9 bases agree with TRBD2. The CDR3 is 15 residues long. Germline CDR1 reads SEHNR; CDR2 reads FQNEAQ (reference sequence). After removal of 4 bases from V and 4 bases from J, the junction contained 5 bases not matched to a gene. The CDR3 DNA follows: TGTGCCAGCAGCTCGCGGACTAGCGAGTACAATGAGCAGTTCTTC. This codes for CASSSRTSEYNEQFF. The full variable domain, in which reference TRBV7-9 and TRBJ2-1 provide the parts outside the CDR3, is DTGVSQNPRHKITKRGQNVTFRCDPISEHNRLYWYRQTLGQGPEFLTYFQNEAQLEKSRLLSDRFSAERPKGSFSTLEIQRTEQGDSAMYLCASSSRTSEYNEQFFGPGTRLTVL.

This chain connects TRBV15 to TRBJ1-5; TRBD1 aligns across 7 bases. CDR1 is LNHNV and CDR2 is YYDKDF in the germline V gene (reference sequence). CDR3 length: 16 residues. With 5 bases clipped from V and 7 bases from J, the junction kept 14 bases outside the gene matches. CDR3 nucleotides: TGTGCCACCAGCCCCCGCAGCGCAGGGGGTTTGCAGCCCCAGCATTTT. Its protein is CATSPRSAGGLQPQHF.

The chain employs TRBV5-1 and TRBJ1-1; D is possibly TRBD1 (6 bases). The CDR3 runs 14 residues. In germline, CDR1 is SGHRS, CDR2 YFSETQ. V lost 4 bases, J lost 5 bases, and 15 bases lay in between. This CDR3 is CASSAITGRTEAFF. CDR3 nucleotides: TGCGCCAGCAGCGCCATCACAGGGCGTACTGAAGCTTTCTTT.

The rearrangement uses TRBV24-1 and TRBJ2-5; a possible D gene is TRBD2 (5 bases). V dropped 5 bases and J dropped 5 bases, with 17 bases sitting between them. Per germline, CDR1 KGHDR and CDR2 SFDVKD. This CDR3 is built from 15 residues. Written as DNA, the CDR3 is TGTGCCACCAGTGGCCCAAGAGGGCATGCGGAGACCCAGTACTTC. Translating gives CATSGPRGHAETQYF.

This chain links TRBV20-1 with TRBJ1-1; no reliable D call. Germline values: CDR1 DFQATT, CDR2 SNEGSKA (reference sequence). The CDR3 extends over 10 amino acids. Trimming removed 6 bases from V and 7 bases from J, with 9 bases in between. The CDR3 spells CSAKRVEAFF. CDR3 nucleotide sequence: TGCAGTGCCAAGAGAGTTGAAGCTTTCTTT.

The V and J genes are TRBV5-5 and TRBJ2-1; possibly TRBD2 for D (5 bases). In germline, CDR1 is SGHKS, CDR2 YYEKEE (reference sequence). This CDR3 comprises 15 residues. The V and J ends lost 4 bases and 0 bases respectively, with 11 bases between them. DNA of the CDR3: TGTGCCAGCAGCGCCCTAGCAAGCTCCTACAATGAGCAGTTCTTC. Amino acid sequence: CASSALASSYNEQFF.

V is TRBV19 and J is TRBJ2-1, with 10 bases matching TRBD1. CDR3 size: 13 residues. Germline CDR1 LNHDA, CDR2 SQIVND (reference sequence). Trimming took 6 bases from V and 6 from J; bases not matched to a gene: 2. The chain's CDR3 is CASSRDRGNEQFF. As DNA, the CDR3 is TGTGCCAGTAGCCGGGACAGGGGCAATGAGCAGTTCTTC.

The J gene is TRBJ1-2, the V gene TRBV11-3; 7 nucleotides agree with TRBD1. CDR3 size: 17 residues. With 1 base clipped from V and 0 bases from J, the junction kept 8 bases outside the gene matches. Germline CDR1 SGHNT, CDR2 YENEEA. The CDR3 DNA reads TGTGCCAGCAGCTTAGCGGTGACAGGGAGGACTAACTATGGCTACACCTTC. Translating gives CASSLAVTGRTNYGYTF.

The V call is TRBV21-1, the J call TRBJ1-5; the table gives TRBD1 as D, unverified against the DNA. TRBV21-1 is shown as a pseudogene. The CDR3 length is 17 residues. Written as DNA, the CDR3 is TGTGCCAGCAGCAAAGCGCGGGACAGGGAATTTAATCAGCCCCAGCATTTT. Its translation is CASSKARDREFNQPQHF.

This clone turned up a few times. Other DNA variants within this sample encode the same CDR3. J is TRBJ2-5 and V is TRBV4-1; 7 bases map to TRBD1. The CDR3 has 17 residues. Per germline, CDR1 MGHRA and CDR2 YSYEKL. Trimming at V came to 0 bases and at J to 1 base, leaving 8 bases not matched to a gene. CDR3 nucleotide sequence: TGCGCCAGCAGCCAAGATAGAGGGGGCCCCGTCCAAGAGACCCAGTACTTC. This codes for CASSQDRGGPVQETQYF.

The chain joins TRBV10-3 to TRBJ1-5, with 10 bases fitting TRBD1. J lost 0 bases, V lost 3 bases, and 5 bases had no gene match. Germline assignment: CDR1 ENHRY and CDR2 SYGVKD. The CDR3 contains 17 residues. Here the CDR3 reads CAISEGTGDYSNQPQHF. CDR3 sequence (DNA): TGTGCCATCAGTGAAGGGACAGGGGATTATAGCAATCAGCCCCAGCATTTT.

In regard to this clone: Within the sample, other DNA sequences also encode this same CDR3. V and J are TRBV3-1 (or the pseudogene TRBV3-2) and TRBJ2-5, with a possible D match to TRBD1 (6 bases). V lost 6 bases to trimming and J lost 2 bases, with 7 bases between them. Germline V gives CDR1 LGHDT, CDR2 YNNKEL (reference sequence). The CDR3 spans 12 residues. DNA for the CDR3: TGTGCCAGCAGAGACAGGCAAGAGACCCAGTACTTC. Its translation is CASRDRQETQYF.

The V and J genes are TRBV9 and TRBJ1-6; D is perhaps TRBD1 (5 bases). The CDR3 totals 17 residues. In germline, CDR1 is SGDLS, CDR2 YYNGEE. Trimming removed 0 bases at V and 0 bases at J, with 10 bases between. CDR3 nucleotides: TGTGCCAGCAGCGTAGTGGTAGGGGACTCCTATAATTCACCCCTCCACTTT. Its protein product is CASSVVVGDSYNSPLHF.

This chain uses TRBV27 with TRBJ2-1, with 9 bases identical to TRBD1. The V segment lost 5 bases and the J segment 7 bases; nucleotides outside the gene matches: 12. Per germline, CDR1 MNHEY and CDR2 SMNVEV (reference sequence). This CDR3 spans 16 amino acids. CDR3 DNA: TGTGCCAGCAGTACCGGGACAGGGATTTCGGTAAATGAGCAGTTCTTC. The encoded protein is CASSTGTGISVNEQFF.